Listed below are T cell receptor beta chains from one sample, sequenced in a study of Graves' ophthalmopathy and Graves' hyperthyroidism. MiXCR was run by TCRdb on the multiplex PCR reads, yielding one entry per CDR3 protein. The table has around 600,000 distinct CDR3 sequences, about two fifths seen once; the top ten hold about 3.3%. Sequencing used peripheral blood. Source of these receptors: an adult man with Graves' ophthalmopathy. CDR3s include the opening cysteine and the closing phenylalanine or tryptophan. D genes are given only for firm matches. Part of the rows lack a size; the others show once, few, many or a class for expanded clones.

clone size	V gene	D gene	J gene	CDR3 DNA	CDR3 protein
many	TRBV4-2	TRBD2	TRBJ2-5	TGTGCCAGCAGCCAAGGAGGGCGGGGGGATCAAGAGACCCAGTACTTC	CASSQGGRGDQETQYF
NA	TRBV29-1	NA	TRBJ2-2	TGCAACATAGGGCAGGGGAACACCGGGGAGCTGTTTTTT	CNIGQGNTGELFF
few	TRBV20-1	NA	TRBJ1-6	TGCAGTGCTAGAGATAGCCAGGGTAGCTCCTATAATTCACCCCTCCACTTT	CSARDSQGSSYNSPLHF
NA	TRBV25-1	NA	TRBJ1-3	TGTGCCAGCATGACGTCGTCCAGGGACACCATATATTTT	CASMTSSRDTIYF
NA	TRBV10-3	NA	TRBJ2-5	TGTGCCACTCGGAGAGGGTTGTCTCTCCAAGAGACCCAGTACTTC	CATRRGLSLQETQYF
many	TRBV5-6	NA	TRBJ2-5	TGTGCCAGCAGCTTGGCGGGCACACCTCAACGAAAGACCCAGTACTTC	CASSLAGTPQRKTQYF
NA	TRBV24-1	NA	TRBJ2-2	TGTGCCACCAGTGATGGGACCGGGACGAGCACCGGGGAGCTGTTTTTT	CATSDGTGTSTGELFF
many	TRBV5-5	NA	TRBJ2-7	TGTGCCAGCGGCGCCTGGGGGTACGAGCAGTACTTC	CASGAWGYEQYF
NA	TRBV4-1	TRBD2	TRBJ2-7	TGCGCCAGCAGCCCCCAGCGGGGCGTCTCCTACGAGCAGTACTTC	CASSPQRGVSYEQYF
many	TRBV10-3	NA	TRBJ1-1	TGTGCCATCAGTGCCTATGGGGATAGAAACACTGAAGCTTTCTTT	CAISAYGDRNTEAFF
NA	TRBV30	NA	TRBJ1-6	TGTGCCTGGGCAGAGGAGTGGTCACCCCTCCACTTT	CAWAEEWSPLHF
few	TRBV9	NA	TRBJ2-5	TGTGCCAGCAGCCAAGAACGGGACCCGACAACCCAAGAGACCCAGTACTTC	CASSQERDPTTQETQYF
NA	TRBV7-8	TRBD1	TRBJ1-5	TGTGCCAGCAGCTCGGGACAGGGGGATAGCAATCAGCCCCAGCATTTT	CASSSGQGDSNQPQHF
many	TRBV24-1	NA	TRBJ2-2	TGTGCCACCAGTTCGAACACCGGGGAGCTGTTTTTT	CATSSNTGELFF
many	TRBV13	NA	TRBJ2-5	TGTGCCAGCAGCTTAAGGCCAGAGACCCAGTACTTC	CASSLRPETQYF
few	TRBV6-5	NA	TRBJ2-7	TGTGCCAGCAGTCCCCCGACGGGGGACGGCGGATCTTACGAGCAGTACTTC	CASSPPTGDGGSYEQYF
many	TRBV29-1	NA	TRBJ1-3	TGCAGCGTTGCCGTCCAGGGTTCTTCTGGAAACACCATATATTTT	CSVAVQGSSGNTIYF
many	TRBV9	NA	TRBJ1-2	TGTGCCAGCAGCGTAGCTTTACAGGGAACCTATGGCTACACCTTC	CASSVALQGTYGYTF
NA	TRBV24-1	NA	TRBJ1-5	TGTGCCACCAGTCCAACCAGGGCAGACGGGCGAAATCAGCCCCAGCGTTTT	CATSPTRADGRNQPQRF
many	TRBV6-6	NA	TRBJ1-1	TGTGCCAGCAGTTACGGGGTTGCGAACACTGAAGCTTTCTTT	CASSYGVANTEAFF
many	TRBV19	TRBD1	TRBJ1-1	TGTGCCAGTAGTCTTCCGGGGACAGGGGGCGCCTTTACTGAAGCTTTCTTT	CASSLPGTGGAFTEAFF
many	TRBV12-3/TRBV12-4	NA	TRBJ2-5	TGTGCCAGCAGTCCTTGGGGGGCCGGCAGGGAGACCCAGTACTTC	CASSPWGAGRETQYF
NA	TRBV5-1	NA	TRBJ2-7	TGCGCCAGCAGCTTTGCCACTTCGGGAGAGCAGTACTTC	CASSFATSGEQYF
many	TRBV10-3	NA	TRBJ2-7	TGTGCCATCAGTGACAGAAACTACGAGCAGTACTTC	CAISDRNYEQYF
NA	TRBV2	TRBD2	TRBJ2-7	TGTGCCAGCAGGGGAGGGTTTAACGAGCAGTACTTC	CASRGGFNEQYF
NA	TRBV2	NA	TRBJ2-7	TGTGCCAGCTTAGCACAGCTTCCCTACGAGCAGTACTTC	CASLAQLPYEQYF
few	TRBV9	TRBD2	TRBJ2-5	TGTGCCAGCAGCCCGTTTGGAGTTATAAGCGGGGGCACAGAGGGGGCCCAGTACTTC	CASSPFGVISGGTEGAQYF
NA	TRBV30	TRBD1	TRBJ1-4	TGTGCCTGGAGTGGCGGACAGGGTTTGAGTAAACTGTTTTTT	CAWSGGQGLSKLFF
NA	TRBV9	NA	TRBJ2-2	TGTGCCAGCACCAAATTTGGGGTGGGCAGGAACACCGGGGAGCTGTTTTTT	CASTKFGVGRNTGELFF
many	TRBV5-1	TRBD1	TRBJ1-2	TGCGCCAGCAGCTTATCCGGGACAGCTAACTATGGCTACACCTTC	CASSLSGTANYGYTF
NA	TRBV9	TRBD1	TRBJ2-3	TGTGCCAGCAGCCCCGGGGACAGGAGCACAGATACGCAGTATTTT	CASSPGDRSTDTQYF
many	TRBV7-2	NA	TRBJ1-2	TGTGCCAGCAGCCCTAGGGGGGGTGACGGCTACACCTTC	CASSPRGGDGYTF
few	TRBV30	NA	TRBJ1-5	TGTGCCTGGAGTGTAGGGCCAGGGTTTCAGCCCCAGCATTTT	CAWSVGPGFQPQHF
few	TRBV10-1	NA	TRBJ2-7	TGCGCCAGCAGCCAGGGTGCCACCTACGAGCAGTACTTC	CASSQGATYEQYF
NA	TRBV10-3	NA	TRBJ1-5	TGTGCCATCAGTACCGGTAATCAGCCCCAGCATTTT	CAISTGNQPQHF
many	TRBV6-1	NA	TRBJ1-1	TGTGCCAGCAGTGAAGAGGGGACCAACACTGAAGCTTTCTTT	CASSEEGTNTEAFF
many	TRBV19	NA	TRBJ2-2	TGTGCCAGTAGTATCTCGGGCACCGGGGAGCTGTTTTTT	CASSISGTGELFF
many	TRBV6-5	NA	TRBJ1-5	TGTGCCAGCAGTTACTCTGCCGCTCAGCCCCAGCATTTT	CASSYSAAQPQHF
few	TRBV6-6	TRBD1	TRBJ1-2	TGTGCCAGCAGCCGAAGTCAGGGGGCGGAAAATGGCTACACCTTC	CASSRSQGAENGYTF
few	TRBV6-6	NA	TRBJ2-7	TGTGCCAGCAGTTACTCGGGACCCTACGAGCAGTACTTC	CASSYSGPYEQYF
NA	TRBV19	TRBD1	TRBJ1-1	TGTGCCAGTAGAAGGACAGGGGTTCTTGAAGCTTTCTTT	CASRRTGVLEAFF
NA	TRBV15	TRBD1	TRBJ2-7	TGTGCCACCAGCTACAGGGGACAGCTCTACGAGCAGTACTTC	CATSYRGQLYEQYF
NA	TRBV7-9	NA	TRBJ1-5	TGTGCCAGCAGTTTTCGCCTTCAGGGCGGAAATCAGCCCCAGCATTTT	CASSFRLQGGNQPQHF
few	TRBV6-1	NA	TRBJ2-7	TGTGCCAGCAAGGAGGGGTACTACGAGCAGTACTTC	CASKEGYYEQYF
many	TRBV19	NA	TRBJ1-1	TGTGCCAGTAGTGGCCCGGTAGGGGCTGAAGCTTTCTTT	CASSGPVGAEAFF
few	TRBV13	TRBD1	TRBJ2-7	TGTGCCAGCGGGAAACAGGGGGCGGCGAACGACGAGCAGTACTTC	CASGKQGAANDEQYF
many	TRBV19	TRBD1	TRBJ1-2	TGTGCCAGTACCGGACAGGGGAACGGTGGCTACACCTTC	CASTGQGNGGYTF
few	TRBV4-2	NA	TRBJ1-2	TGTGCCAGCAGCCAAGAGGTAGCGACCTATGGCTACACCTTC	CASSQEVATYGYTF
NA	TRBV25-1	TRBD1	TRBJ2-5	TGTGCCAGCTCTCCACCTGGGACAGGGAGAGGAGAGACCCAGTACTTC	CASSPPGTGRGETQYF
many	TRBV15	NA	TRBJ1-4	TGTGCCACCAGCAGAGGGGGTCGGGGTACGCTGTTTTTT	CATSRGGRGTLFF
many	TRBV5-1	TRBD1	TRBJ1-3	TGCGCCAGCAGCTCAGGGACAGGCGGAAACACCATATATTTT	CASSSGTGGNTIYF
NA	TRBV29-1	TRBD1	TRBJ2-2	TGCAGCGTGGGGACAGGGGTTCCGGGCGGGGAGCTGTTTTTT	CSVGTGVPGGELFF
many	TRBV19	NA	TRBJ1-2	TGTGCCAGTAGTATTGTAGTCCAATGGACAGACTATGGCTACACCTTC	CASSIVVQWTDYGYTF
many	TRBV3-1	NA	TRBJ1-5	TGTGCCAGCAGCCCAAGGGGTGCGGGCCAGCCCCAGCATTTT	CASSPRGAGQPQHF
few	TRBV9	NA	TRBJ2-1	TGTGCCAGCAGCGTAGCGGGAGTCGAGCAGTTCTTC	CASSVAGVEQFF
many	TRBV15	NA	TRBJ2-2	TGTGCCACCAGCGGCGGAGTTTCCCTAAACACCGGGGAGCTGTTTTTT	CATSGGVSLNTGELFF
few	TRBV19	NA	TRBJ2-7	TGTGCCAGTAGTATAGGCCGACAGCTTCTAACCAACTCCTACGAGCAGTACTTC	CASSIGRQLLTNSYEQYF
NA	TRBV24-1	NA	TRBJ2-3	TGTGCCACCAGTGAAAGAGGACAGAGCACAGATACGCAGTATTTT	CATSERGQSTDTQYF
many	TRBV15	NA	TRBJ1-1	TGTGCCACCGCGGACGTAGGGGACACTGAAGCTTTCTTT	CATADVGDTEAFF